These T cell receptor beta chains were read from a single sample in a study of T cells after posttransplantation cyclophosphamide. Sequencing was performed with immunoSEQ multiplex PCR; in TCRdb, only in-frame clones are kept and a portion is missing. The specimen has some 18,000 clones, none found just once. The source was PBMCs, collected after allogeneic stem cell transplant with posttransplant cyclophosphamide. These TCRs come from a female patient aged 25-39 years who received an allogeneic stem cell transplant from a related donor, was CMV-positive, and had no GVHD. Some T cells may trace back to the graft donor. Each CDR3 is given with its conserved first and last residue. Each record gives: J gene, D gene, clone size, CDR3 length, V gene, CDR3 DNA, CDR3 protein. The D gene is left open where the match is weak. Not every row has a clone size; where given, it reads once, few, many or a size class.

TRBJ2-3	.	many	15	TRBV5-1	TGCGCCAGCAGCTTGGATGATGGCAGAACAGATACGCAGTATTTT	CASSLDDGRTDTQYF
TRBJ2-5	TRBD1	many	19	TRBV28	TGTGCCAGCAGTTTGGGCGAAATTGGGGACAGGGAGGATCGAGAGACCCAGTACTTC	CASSLGEIGDREDRETQYF
TRBJ2-7	.	many	13	TRBV2	TGTGCCAGCAGGGACCAGGGGACGGTCGAGCAGTACTTC	CASRDQGTVEQYF
TRBJ2-7	.	.	15	TRBV28	TGTGCCAGCAGATATGGTACAGGTAGCTCCTACGAGCAGTACTTC	CASRYGTGSSYEQYF
TRBJ2-1	.	many	12	TRBV19	TGTGCCAGTAGTCCACTAAACAATGAGCAGTTCTTC	CASSPLNNEQFF
TRBJ2-7	TRBD2	many	18	TRBV27	TGTGCCAGCAGTTCGGTCTTCCAGCAGCGGGGGCCCTCCTACGAGCAGTACTTC	CASSSVFQQRGPSYEQYF
TRBJ1-5	TRBD1	many	15	TRBV6-1	TGTGCCAGCACCTACAGGGGTATTGGCAATCAGCCCCAGCATTTT	CASTYRGIGNQPQHF
TRBJ2-1	TRBD2	many	15	TRBV7-3	TGTGCCAGCAGCCCAGAGGCTAGCGGGTACAATGAGCAGTTCTTC	CASSPEASGYNEQFF
TRBJ1-1	TRBD1	many	14	TRBV29-1	TGCAGCGTTGAAACAGGGGGCATGAACACTGAAGCTTTCTTT	CSVETGGMNTEAFF
TRBJ2-3	.	many	15	TRBV25-1	TGTGCCAGCAGTGAACCCCTGGCTAGCGCGGATACGCAGTATTTT	CASSEPLASADTQYF
TRBJ2-1	.	many	12	TRBV13	TGTGCCAGCAGCGCGGCCGGCAATGAGCAGTTCTTC	CASSAAGNEQFF
TRBJ2-1	TRBD2	many	14	TRBV6-5	TGTGCCACTCTAGCGGGGGACTCCTACAATGAGCAGTTCTTC	CATLAGDSYNEQFF
TRBJ2-6	.	many	18	TRBV28	TGTGCCAGCCGTTACAGGGTATGGGGATCGGATGGGGCCAACGTCCTGACTTTC	CASRYRVWGSDGANVLTF
TRBJ2-3	.	many	14	TRBV4-2	TGTGCCAGCAGCCAAGTTGGCCGAACAGATACGCAGTATTTT	CASSQVGRTDTQYF
TRBJ1-2	.	many	12	TRBV4-1	TGCGCCAGCAGCCAACAGGGAACTGGCTACACCTTC	CASSQQGTGYTF
TRBJ2-7	.	medium-sized	14	TRBV11-1	TGTGCCAGCAGCCCTCGGACATTGGACTACGAGCAGTACTTC	CASSPRTLDYEQYF
TRBJ1-1	TRBD1	many	13	TRBV5-4	TGTGCCAGCAGCCCTCCGACAGGGGTTGAAGCTTTCTTT	CASSPPTGVEAFF
TRBJ1-1	TRBD1	many	14	TRBV6-5	TGTGCCAGCAGGGAAACAGGGGGCAAGGGTGAAGCTTTCTTT	CASRETGGKGEAFF
TRBJ1-2	TRBD1	many	12	TRBV7-2	TGTGCCAGCAGCCTCCGACAGGGCGGCTACACCTTC	CASSLRQGGYTF
TRBJ1-1	TRBD1	many	14	TRBV6-5	TGTGCCAGCAGTTACCAGGGGACAGGCACTGAAGCTTTCTTT	CASSYQGTGTEAFF
TRBJ2-5	.	many	13	TRBV6-6	TGTGCCACGCTACACACAGGGCAGGAGACCCAGTACTTC	CATLHTGQETQYF
TRBJ2-2	TRBD1	many	15	TRBV19	TGTGCCAGTAGTATGACAGGGGGTAACACCGGGGAGCTGTTTTTT	CASSMTGGNTGELFF
TRBJ2-6	.	many	18	TRBV29-1	TGCAGCGTTCAAACCTCAGGGGTAAGGATGTCTGGGGCCAACGTCCTGACTTTC	CSVQTSGVRMSGANVLTF
TRBJ2-2	TRBD1	many	15	TRBV5-1	TGCGCCAGCAGCTTGGCGAGGGGGCACACCGGGGAGCTGTTTTTT	CASSLARGHTGELFF
TRBJ1-3	.	many	15	TRBV28	TGTGCCAGCACCAGCCCGGAGAGGGAGGGAAACACCATATATTTT	CASTSPEREGNTIYF
TRBJ2-7	.	many	17	TRBV19	TGTGCCAGTAGTATAATCGGGAATAGTGGAATTTCCTACGAGCAGTACTTC	CASSIIGNSGISYEQYF
TRBJ2-5	TRBD1	many	17	TRBV7-2	TGTGCCAGCAGCTTAGTGGGGACAGGGGGCCTTCAAGAGACCCAGTACTTC	CASSLVGTGGLQETQYF
TRBJ2-7	.	many	11	TRBV7-9	TGTGCCAGCAGCCCATTCTACGAGCAGTACTTC	CASSPFYEQYF
TRBJ2-1	TRBD2	many	16	TRBV5-1	TGCGCCAGCAGCTTGGTTAGCGGGAACGCCTACAATGAGCAGTTCTTC	CASSLVSGNAYNEQFF
TRBJ2-3	.	many	15	TRBV5-1	TGCGCCAGCAGCTGGGGGCTGGGGTGGGCAGATACGCAGTATTTT	CASSWGLGWADTQYF
TRBJ1-3	.	many	16	TRBV19	TGTGCCAGTAGTATTGGAACAGGCTATTCTGGAAACACCATATATTTT	CASSIGTGYSGNTIYF
TRBJ2-7	TRBD2	many	14	TRBV2	TGTGCCAGCAGTGATGGCGGGAGCTCCTACGAGCAGTACTTC	CASSDGGSSYEQYF
TRBJ1-5	.	many	13	TRBV19	TGTGCCAGTAATTTACGGGGCAATCAGCCCCAGCATTTT	CASNLRGNQPQHF
TRBJ2-3	.	many	17	TRBV18	TGTGCCAGCTCACCACGACGCGGAACATACCCCACAGATACGCAGTATTTT	CASSPRRGTYPTDTQYF
TRBJ2-4	.	many	14	TRBV6-5	TGTGCCAGCAGTTCCCTCTCCGCCAAAAACATTCAGTACTTC	CASSSLSAKNIQYF
TRBJ2-7	.	many	14	TRBV28	TGTGCCAGCAGTTTTTGGGACACACTCTACGAGCAGTACTTC	CASSFWDTLYEQYF
TRBJ1-4	.	many	17	TRBV5-8	TGTGCCAGCAGCTTGTATCAGGGTCCGGCAACTAATGAAAAACTGTTTTTT	CASSLYQGPATNEKLFF
TRBJ2-7	TRBD1	many	16	TRBV27	TGTGCCAGCAGTTTATCTGGGCAGGGGGCGACCTACGAGCAGTACTTC	CASSLSGQGATYEQYF
TRBJ2-1	TRBD1	many	15	TRBV28	TGTGCCAGCAGTTTATGGGACAGGGTCTACAATGAGCAGTTCTTC	CASSLWDRVYNEQFF
TRBJ2-1	TRBD2	many	15	TRBV5-4	TGTGCCAGCAGCGCCGGGACTAGCGGATACAATGAGCAGTTCTTC	CASSAGTSGYNEQFF
TRBJ1-4	TRBD1	many	14	TRBV28	TGTGCCAGCAGTTCTACCCGGACAGGCCTCCTCGCACTTTTT	CASSSTRTGLLALF
TRBJ2-7	.	many	11	TRBV29-1	TGCAGCGTGGGCGCACGGTACGAGCAGTACTTC	CSVGARYEQYF
TRBJ2-7	.	many	15	TRBV5-1	TGCGCCAGCAGCCAGTTGTGGACCTCAAGGGGGGAGCAGTACTTC	CASSQLWTSRGEQYF
TRBJ1-1	.	many	14	TRBV6-6	TGTGCCAGCAGCCCAGGGTCGGCATACGCTGAAGCTTTCTTT	CASSPGSAYAEAFF
TRBJ1-1	.	many	11	TRBV20-1	TGCAGTCGGTGGTCTGGCACTGAAGCTTTCTTT	CSRWSGTEAFF
TRBJ1-1	TRBD1	many	13	TRBV10-3	TGTGCCATCACGGGGACAGGGGCCACTGAAGCTTTCTTT	CAITGTGATEAFF
TRBJ1-5	.	many	15	TRBV7-2	TGTGCCAGCAGCACATCCGTGACACAGGATCAGCCCCAGCATTTT	CASSTSVTQDQPQHF
TRBJ1-1	.	many	14	TRBV18	TGTGCCAGCTCACCCGGACTGGGGAACACTGAAGCTTTCTTT	CASSPGLGNTEAFF
TRBJ1-2	.	many	10	TRBV28	TGTGCCAGCAGCCAAATTGGCTACACCTTC	CASSQIGYTF
TRBJ2-1	TRBD2	many	18	TRBV10-3	TGTGCCATCAGTGGGGGGGGCCCCCCGGAGCGGGAGCGCGATGAGCAGTTCTTC	CAISGGGPPERERDEQFF
TRBJ1-2	TRBD1	many	17	TRBV9	TGTGCCAGCAGCGTAGTAAGGTCAGGGGGCACTAACTATGGCTACACCTTC	CASSVVRSGGTNYGYTF
TRBJ1-5	.	many	16	TRBV19	TGTGCCAGTACCCTAATAGGGGGTAGAGGCAATCAGCCCCAGCATTTT	CASTLIGGRGNQPQHF
TRBJ1-5	.	many	14	TRBV27	TGTGCCAGCAGTCCACAGGGTGTAGGTCAGCCCCAGCATTTT	CASSPQGVGQPQHF
TRBJ2-1	TRBD2	many	15	TRBV11-1	TGTGCCAGCAGCACCTCCGGGAGGACTTACAATGAGCAGTTCTTC	CASSTSGRTYNEQFF
TRBJ1-1	.	many	16	TRBV18	TGTGCCAGCTCAGCTCTAGGAGGGAGCATGAACACTGAAGCTTTCTTT	CASSALGGSMNTEAFF
TRBJ2-1	.	many	16	TRBV15	TGTGCCACCAGGCCCCCTGGCCGGAGCTCCTACAATGAGCAGTTCTTC	CATRPPGRSSYNEQFF
TRBJ2-7	.	many	17	TRBV5-1	TGCGCCAGCAGCCTCTCCGGGACAAGGATTATCTCCTACGAGCAGTACTTC	CASSLSGTRIISYEQYF